These T cell receptor beta chains were read from a single sample in a study of blood T cell repertoires in COVID-19. Sequencing was performed with immunoSEQ multiplex PCR; in TCRdb, only in-frame clones are kept and a portion is missing. In the table there are about 350,000 clones, 70% to 90% of which are singletons. Sequences were obtained from peripheral blood. Receptor source: a woman aged 55-70 years with COVID-19, enrolled during active disease. Both conserved end residues are part of each CDR3. D genes are given only for firm matches. Only part of the rows carry a size: once, few, many, or a class if the clone is expanded.

.	.	TRBV6-5	TRBJ1-3	16	TGTGCCAGCAGTTACCCGGTTATTACCTCTGGAAACACCATATATTTT	CASSYPVITSGNTIYF
.	few	TRBV30	TRBJ1-4	13	TGTGCCTGGAACCGCCAGCGGAGTGAAAAACTGTTTTTT	CAWNRQRSEKLFF
.	.	TRBV25-1	TRBJ2-5	15	TGTGCCAGCAGAAGGACATCTAAAGCCAAAGAGACCCAGTACTTC	CASRRTSKAKETQYF
.	once	TRBV7-2	TRBJ2-7	14	TGTGCCAGCAGCTTATGGGAGAAAACCTACGAGCAGTACTTC	CASSLWEKTYEQYF
TRBD2	.	TRBV19	TRBJ2-4	13	TGTGCCTCACGCGCAGGCGGGGGAAACATTCAGTACTTC	CASRAGGGNIQYF
.	.	TRBV5-1	TRBJ1-5	13	TGCGCCAGCAGCTTGCAAGGGGAACAGCCCCAGCATTTT	CASSLQGEQPQHF
TRBD2	.	TRBV5-1	TRBJ2-3	16	TGCGCCAGCAGCTTGGGACTAGCGGGGATCTCAGATACGCAGTATTTT	CASSLGLAGISDTQYF
.	.	TRBV10-3	TRBJ2-7	13	TGTGCCATCAGTGAGGGGAGCCCCTACGAGCAGTACTTC	CAISEGSPYEQYF
.	.	TRBV28	TRBJ2-4	14	TGTGCCAGCAGTTCTCCTGGGGCTGTAAACATTCAGTACTTC	CASSSPGAVNIQYF
.	few	TRBV27	TRBJ1-2	14	TGTGCCAGCAGTACTTATACAGGGAGAGATGGCTACACCTTC	CASSTYTGRDGYTF
.	.	TRBV6-2/TRBV6-3	TRBJ2-3	15	TGTGCCAGCAGTTCCCTGGTGAAGACAGTTGATACGCAGTATTTT	CASSSLVKTVDTQYF
.	.	TRBV18	TRBJ2-5	16	TGTGCCAGCTCACCAATAAGGGGTGGTTTCCAAGAGACCCAGTACTTC	CASSPIRGGFQETQYF
TRBD2	.	TRBV3-1/TRBV3-2	TRBJ2-5	13	TGTGCCAGCAGCCGGGGGACTAGCCGAGACCAGTACTTC	CASSRGTSRDQYF
TRBD1	.	TRBV5-1	TRBJ2-5	14	TGCGCCAGCTCCGGGACAGGGGGGGAAGAGACCCAGTACTTC	CASSGTGGEETQYF
.	.	TRBV5-8	TRBJ1-1	15	TGTGCCAGCAGCCCCTGGATATTCGGGGGTTCTGAAGCTTTCTTT	CASSPWIFGGSEAFF
.	.	TRBV9	TRBJ1-5	15	TGTGCCAGCAGCGTATCCCCGGAGGGAGGTCAGCCCCAGCATTTT	CASSVSPEGGQPQHF
TRBD2	.	TRBV6-6	TRBJ2-7	12	TGTGCCAGCAGCGCTAGCGGCGGGGAGCAGTACTTC	CASSASGGEQYF
TRBD1	.	TRBV5-3	TRBJ2-1	15	TGTGCCAGAAGCTTGACAGGGGGCGGCTACAATGAGCAGTTCTTC	CARSLTGGGYNEQFF
TRBD1	.	TRBV3-1/TRBV3-2	TRBJ2-2	16	TGTGCCAGCAGCCAGGGAGACAGGGGTCGAACCGGGGAGCTGTTTTTT	CASSQGDRGRTGELFF
.	.	TRBV29-1	TRBJ1-2	20	TGCAGCGTTGAAGATTGGGGTTCGGGGTTTAGGGCCAACTATAACTATGGCTACACCTTC	CSVEDWGSGFRANYNYGYTF
.	.	TRBV7-2	TRBJ1-5	15	TGTGCCAGCAGCCCAGGCGGGAGAAGCAATCAGCCCCAGCATTTT	CASSPGGRSNQPQHF
.	.	TRBV18	TRBJ1-1	13	TGTGCCAGCTCACCGGGACAGAACACTGAAGCTTTCTTT	CASSPGQNTEAFF
TRBD1	.	TRBV7-9	TRBJ2-1	15	TGTGCCAGCAGCTTAGGTGCAGGGGGAAGGGATGAGCAGTTCTTC	CASSLGAGGRDEQFF
TRBD1	.	TRBV7-9	TRBJ1-1	17	TGTGCCAGCAGCCCCGTATCGGTGGGACAGCGGAACACTGAAGCTTTCTTT	CASSPVSVGQRNTEAFF
.	.	TRBV9	TRBJ2-1	14	TGTGCCAGCAGCGGGGACTTCGCTGTCGATGAGCAGTTCTTC	CASSGDFAVDEQFF
.	.	TRBV3-1/TRBV3-2	TRBJ1-2	16	TGTGCCAGCAGCCTCAGGGTCCCGAGAAAGAACTATGGCTACACCTTC	CASSLRVPRKNYGYTF
.	.	TRBV6-6	TRBJ2-2	15	TGTGCCAGCAGTTACAAGGGGTCGAACACCGGGGAGCTGTTTTTT	CASSYKGSNTGELFF
TRBD1	.	TRBV3-1/TRBV3-2	TRBJ1-1	14	TGTGCCAGCAGCGTACAGGGGAGGAACACTGAAGCTTTCTTT	CASSVQGRNTEAFF
.	.	TRBV30	TRBJ1-1	13	TGTGCCTGGAGTACAGGTATGAACACTGAAGCTTTCTTT	CAWSTGMNTEAFF
.	.	TRBV2	TRBJ2-3	15	TGTGCCAGCAGATTAGCGCGATACAGCACAGATACGCAGTATTTT	CASRLARYSTDTQYF
.	.	TRBV11-3	TRBJ1-1	13	TGTGCCAGCAGCTTAAACTACAAAACTGAAGCTTTCTTT	CASSLNYKTEAFF
TRBD1	few	TRBV27	TRBJ1-4	13	TGTGCCAGCAGTCCCGGGACAGATGAAAAACTGTTTTTT	CASSPGTDEKLFF
TRBD1	.	TRBV10-2	TRBJ1-3	15	TGCGCCAGCAGTACAGGGGTAACCTCTGGAAACACCATATATTTT	CASSTGVTSGNTIYF
.	.	TRBV2	TRBJ2-2	13	TGTGCCAGCAGTGTCTCAGGGTCCGGGGAGCTGTTTTTT	CASSVSGSGELFF
.	.	TRBV25-1	TRBJ1-2	14	TGTGCCAGCAGTGAACAGGGTTCGGGCTATGGCTACACCTTC	CASSEQGSGYGYTF
.	.	TRBV9	TRBJ2-5	13	TGTGCCAGCAGCGTAACAGCTCGAGAGACCCAGTACTTC	CASSVTARETQYF
TRBD1	.	TRBV6-5	TRBJ2-4	14	TGTGCCAGCAGTACGAACAGGGGGAGGAACATTCAGTACTTC	CASSTNRGRNIQYF
.	.	TRBV19	TRBJ2-7	13	TGTGCCAGATCGGGACTCCCGTCCTACGAGCAGTACTTC	CARSGLPSYEQYF
TRBD2	few	TRBV4-3	TRBJ2-1	15	TGCGCCAGCAGCCAAGGGACTAGCGGGGGCAATGAGCAGTTCTTC	CASSQGTSGGNEQFF
.	.	TRBV9	TRBJ1-3	16	TGTGCCAGCAGCCCCCGACATCTGAGCTCTGGAAACACCATATATTTT	CASSPRHLSSGNTIYF
TRBD1	.	TRBV20-1	TRBJ1-1	14	TGCAGTGCTAGTGAGGGGGCGAGGGACACTGAAGCTTTCTTT	CSASEGARDTEAFF
TRBD1	.	TRBV7-2	TRBJ1-4	15	TGTGCCAGCAGCTTCTACCCAGACAGGGCTGAAAAACTGTTTTTT	CASSFYPDRAEKLFF
.	.	TRBV9	TRBJ1-2	14	TGTGCCAGCAGCGTAGATCAGGGGCGCTATGGCTACACCTTC	CASSVDQGRYGYTF
.	.	TRBV2	TRBJ2-5	14	TGTGCCAGCAGTGAAGCGACTGGGTTGGAGACCCAGTACTTC	CASSEATGLETQYF
.	.	TRBV29-1	TRBJ2-1	14	TGCAGCGTTGAATCAGCTCGGGGGTTGAATGAGCAGTTCTTC	CSVESARGLNEQFF
.	.	TRBV5-4	TRBJ2-7	14	TGTGCCAGCAGCCCTCAAAGGGGGGGGTACGAGCAGTACTTC	CASSPQRGGYEQYF
TRBD2	.	TRBV4-3	TRBJ2-1	17	TGCGCCAGCAGCCAAGAGTTCGTGGGGGGGACCTACAATGAGCAGTTCTTC	CASSQEFVGGTYNEQFF
.	.	TRBV14	TRBJ2-1	16	TGTGCCAGCAGCCAAGAGCGAAGGGGCCCCCTCAATGAGCAGTTCTTC	CASSQERRGPLNEQFF